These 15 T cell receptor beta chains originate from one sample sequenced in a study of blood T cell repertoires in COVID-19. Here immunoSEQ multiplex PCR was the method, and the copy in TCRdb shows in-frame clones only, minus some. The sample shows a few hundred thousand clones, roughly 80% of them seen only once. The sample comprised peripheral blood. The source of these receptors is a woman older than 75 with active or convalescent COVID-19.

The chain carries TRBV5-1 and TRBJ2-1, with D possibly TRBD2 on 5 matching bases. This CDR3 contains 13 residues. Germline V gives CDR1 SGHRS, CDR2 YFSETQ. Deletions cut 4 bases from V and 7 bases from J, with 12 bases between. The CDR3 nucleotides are TGCGCCAGCAGCATAATACCGGGGAATGAGCAGTTCTTC. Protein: CASSIIPGNEQFF.

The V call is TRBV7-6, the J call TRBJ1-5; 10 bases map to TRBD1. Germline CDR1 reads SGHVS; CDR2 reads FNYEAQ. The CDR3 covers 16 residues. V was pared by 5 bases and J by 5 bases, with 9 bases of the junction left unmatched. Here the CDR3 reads CASSPQPGQGHQPQHF. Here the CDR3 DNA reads TGTGCCAGCAGCCCTCAACCGGGACAGGGGCATCAGCCCCAGCATTTT.

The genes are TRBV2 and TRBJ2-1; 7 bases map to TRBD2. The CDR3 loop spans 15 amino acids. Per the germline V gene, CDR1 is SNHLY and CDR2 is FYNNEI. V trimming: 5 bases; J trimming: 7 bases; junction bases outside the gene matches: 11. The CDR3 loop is CASSIRDYPPNEQFF. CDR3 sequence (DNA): TGTGCCAGCAGTATCCGGGACTACCCACCTAATGAGCAGTTCTTC.

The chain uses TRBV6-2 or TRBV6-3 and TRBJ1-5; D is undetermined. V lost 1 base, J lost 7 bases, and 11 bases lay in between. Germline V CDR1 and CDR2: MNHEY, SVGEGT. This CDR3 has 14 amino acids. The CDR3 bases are TGTGCCAGCAGTTACTTGGGGTCGGGGCAGCCCCAGCATTTT. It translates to CASSYLGSGQPQHF.

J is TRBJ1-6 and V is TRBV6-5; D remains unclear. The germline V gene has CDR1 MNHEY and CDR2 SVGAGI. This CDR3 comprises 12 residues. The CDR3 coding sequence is TGTGCGTGCGGCGAACCAAATTCACCCCTCCACTTT. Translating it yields CACGEPNSPLHF.

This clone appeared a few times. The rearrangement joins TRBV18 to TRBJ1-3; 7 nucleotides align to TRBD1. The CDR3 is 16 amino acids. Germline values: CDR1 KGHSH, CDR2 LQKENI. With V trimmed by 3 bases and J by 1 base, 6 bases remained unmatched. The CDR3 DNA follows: TGTGCCAGCTCACCCCAGGGACAGTCATCTGGAAACACCATATATTTT. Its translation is CASSPQGQSSGNTIYF.

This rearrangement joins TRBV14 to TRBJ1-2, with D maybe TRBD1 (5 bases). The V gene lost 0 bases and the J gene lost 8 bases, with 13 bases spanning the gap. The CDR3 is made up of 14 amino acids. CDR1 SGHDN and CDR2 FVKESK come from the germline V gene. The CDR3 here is CASSQESAGYGYTF. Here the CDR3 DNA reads TGTGCCAGCAGCCAAGAATCGGCAGGGTACGGCTACACCTTC.

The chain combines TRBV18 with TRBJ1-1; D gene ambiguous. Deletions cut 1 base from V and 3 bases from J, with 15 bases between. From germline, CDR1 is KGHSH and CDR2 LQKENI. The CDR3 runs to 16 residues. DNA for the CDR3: TGTGCCAGCTCACCACGTGCAGTCACCCATGACACTGAAGCTTTCTTT. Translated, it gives CASSPRAVTHDTEAFF.

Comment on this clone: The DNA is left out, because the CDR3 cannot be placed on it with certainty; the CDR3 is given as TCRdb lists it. This CDR3 is CASSSSVTRTSYEQYF. V is TRBV27 and J is TRBJ2-7; TRBD1 is the table's D call and was not checked against the DNA. The length of the CDR3 is 16 amino acids, counting both ends. Germline V gene lookup returns CDR1 MNHEY and CDR2 SMNVEV (reference sequence).

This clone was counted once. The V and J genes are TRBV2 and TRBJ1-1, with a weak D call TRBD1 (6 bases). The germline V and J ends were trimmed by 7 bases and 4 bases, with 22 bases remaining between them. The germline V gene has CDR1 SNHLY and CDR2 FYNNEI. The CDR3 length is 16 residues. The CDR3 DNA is TGTGCCAGCACCTCAAGAATGGGGGGGCGAGGCACTGAAGCTTTCTTT. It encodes CASTSRMGGRGTEAFF.

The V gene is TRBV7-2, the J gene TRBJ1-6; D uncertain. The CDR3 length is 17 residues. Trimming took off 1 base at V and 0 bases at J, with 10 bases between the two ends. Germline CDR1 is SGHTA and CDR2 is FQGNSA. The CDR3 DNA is TGTGCCAGCAGCTTAGTAAGGTGGAGCTCCTATAATTCACCCCTCCACTTT. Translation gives CASSLVRWSSYNSPLHF.

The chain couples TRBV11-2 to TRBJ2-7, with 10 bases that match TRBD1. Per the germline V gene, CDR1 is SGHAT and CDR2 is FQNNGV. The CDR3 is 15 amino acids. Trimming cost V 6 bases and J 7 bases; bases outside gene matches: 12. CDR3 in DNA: TGTGCCAGCAGGAGAAATCGACAGGGGGCGAGAGAGCAGTACTTC. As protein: CASRRNRQGAREQYF. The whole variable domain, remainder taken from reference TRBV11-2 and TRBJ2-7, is EAGVAQSPRYKIIEKRQSVAFWCNPISGHATLYWYQQILGQGPKLLIQFQNNGVVDDSQLPKDRFSAERLKGVDSTLKIQPAKLEDSAVYLCASRRNRQGAREQYFGPGTRLTVT.

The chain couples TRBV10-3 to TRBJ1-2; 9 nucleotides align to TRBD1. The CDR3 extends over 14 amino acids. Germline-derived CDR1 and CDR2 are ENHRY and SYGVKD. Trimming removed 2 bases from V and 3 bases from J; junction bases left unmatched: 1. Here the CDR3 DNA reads TGTGCCATCAGTGAGGGGACAGGGTACTATGGCTACACCTTC. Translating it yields CAISEGTGYYGYTF.

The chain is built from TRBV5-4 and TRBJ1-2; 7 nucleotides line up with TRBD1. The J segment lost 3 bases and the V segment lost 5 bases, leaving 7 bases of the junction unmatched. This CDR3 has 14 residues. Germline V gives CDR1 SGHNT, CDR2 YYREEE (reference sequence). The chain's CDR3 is CASSIGGGHYGYTF. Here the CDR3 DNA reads TGTGCCAGCAGTATTGGAGGGGGCCACTATGGCTACACCTTC.

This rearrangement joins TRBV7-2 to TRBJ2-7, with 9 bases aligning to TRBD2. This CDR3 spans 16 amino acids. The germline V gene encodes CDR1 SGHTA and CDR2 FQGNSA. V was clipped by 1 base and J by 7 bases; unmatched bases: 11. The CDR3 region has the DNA TGTGCCAGCAGCTTAGATGTCGCTAGCGGGGTATGGGAGCAGTACTTC. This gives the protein CASSLDVASGVWEQYF. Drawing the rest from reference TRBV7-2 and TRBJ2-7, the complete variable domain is GAGVSQSPSNKVTEKGKDVELRCDPISGHTALYWYRQSLGQGLEFLIYFQGNSAPDKSGLPSDRFSAERTGGSVSTLTIQRTQQEDSAVYLCASSLDVASGVWEQYFGPGTRLTVT.